This entry lists 9 T cell receptor beta chains sequenced from one sample in a study of T cell responses to AZD1222 COVID-19 vaccine. Sequenced by immunoSEQ multiplex PCR; TCRdb stores in-frame clones only, minus some. The table records 120,000 or so clones, approximately 90% of them present only once. Sequenced material: peripheral blood, taken on day 0 of AZD1222 vaccination. These receptors were collected from an adult in good health.

J is TRBJ2-7 and V is TRBV9; tentatively, D is TRBD1 or TRBD2 (5 bases each). V lost 3 bases to trimming and J lost 0 bases, with 19 bases between them. CDR3 size: 17 residues. Germline assignment: CDR1 SGDLS and CDR2 YYNGEE. The CDR3 DNA is TGTGCCAGCAGCGCCCTGTACCGGGACGGAAGCTCCTACGAGCAGTACTTC. Translation gives CASSALYRDGSSYEQYF.

The CDR3 coding sequence is TGCGCCAGCAGCCAAGACCCCGGGACAGGGAGGTACGAGCAGTACTTC. Amino acids: CASSQDPGTGRYEQYF. The chain links TRBV4-1 to TRBJ2-7; 9 nucleotides agree with TRBD1. J lost 4 bases, V lost 0 bases, and 7 bases had no gene match. The CDR3 length is 16 residues. Germline V gives CDR1 MGHRA, CDR2 YSYEKL.

The gene calls are TRBV2 and TRBJ2-7; D possibly uses TRBD1 or TRBD2 (6 bases each). CDR1 and CDR2 from the germline V gene are SNHLY and FYNNEI. CDR3 length: 14 amino acids. V lost 4 bases, J lost 4 bases, and 14 bases lay in between. The CDR3 DNA reads as TGTGCCAGCAGTGGGGGGGCTGCCCCTTACGAGCAGTACTTC. Residues: CASSGGAAPYEQYF. Full variable domain (remainder filled in from reference TRBV2 and TRBJ2-7): EPEVTQTPSHQVTQMGQEVILRCVPISNHLYFYWYRQILGQKVEFLVSFYNNEISEKSEIFDDQFSVERPDGSNFTLKIRSTKLEDSAMYFCASSGGAAPYEQYFGPGTRLTVT.

V gene TRBV9 combines with J gene TRBJ1-3; TRBD1 is a possible D gene (5 bases). The V and J ends lost 4 bases and 1 base respectively, with 15 bases between them. The CDR3 spans 16 residues. CDR1 and CDR2 (germline): SGDLS, YYNGEE. The CDR3 DNA reads as TGTGCCAGCAGCACGGACCCAAGGGGTTCTGGAAACACCATATATTTT. It yields the protein CASSTDPRGSGNTIYF.

This chain uses TRBV5-6 with TRBJ1-1, with 7 bases matching TRBD1. The CDR3 runs 13 residues. Germline trimming cut 4 bases from V and 6 bases from J; bases unmatched to any gene: 6. CDR1 and CDR2 from the germline V gene are SGHDT and YYEEEE. The CDR3: CASSPGTDPEAFF. The CDR3 DNA is TGTGCCAGCAGCCCCGGGACAGACCCTGAAGCTTTCTTT.

The chain combines TRBV5-6 with TRBJ2-5; TRBD1 agrees at 9 bases. Germline V lookup: CDR1 SGHDT, CDR2 YYEEEE. The CDR3 contains 14 residues. Unmatched junction bases numbered 10, after V lost 8 bases and J lost 5 bases. The CDR3 loop is CASSRDRAEETQYF. In nucleotides, the CDR3 is TGTGCCAGTTCACGGGACAGGGCTGAGGAGACCCAGTACTTC.

V is TRBV7-6 and J is TRBJ2-1; TRBD2 agrees at 14 bases. V trimming: 3 bases; J trimming: 8 bases; junction bases outside the gene matches: 12. Germline V gives CDR1 SGHVS, CDR2 FNYEAQ. The CDR3 covers 18 residues. This chain's CDR3 is CASSLLGLAGGSTDEQFF. DNA of the CDR3: TGTGCCAGCAGCTTGCTAGGACTAGCGGGAGGTAGTACCGATGAGCAGTTCTTC. Using reference TRBV7-6 and TRBJ2-1 for the parts outside the CDR3, the full variable domain is GAGVSQSPRYKVTKRGQDVALRCDPISGHVSLYWYRQALGQGPEFLTYFNYEAQQDKSGLPNDRFSAERPEGSISTLTIQRTEQRDSAMYRCASSLLGLAGGSTDEQFFGPGTRLTVL.

The chain has TRBV7-9 and TRBJ2-5; D remains ambiguous. Germline V gene lookup returns CDR1 SEHNR and CDR2 FQNEAQ (reference sequence). CDR3 length equals 12 residues. The ends were cut back, 1 base at V and 5 bases at J, with 5 bases in the middle. CDR3 bases: TGTGCCAGCAGCTTAGATGGGGAGACCCAGTACTTC. Protein sequence: CASSLDGETQYF.

The chain is built from TRBV7-8 and TRBJ1-5, with a possible D match to TRBD1 (6 bases). V dropped 3 bases and J dropped 0 bases, with 15 bases sitting between them. The CDR3 length is 17 residues. Germline V gene lookup returns CDR1 SGHVS and CDR2 FQNEAQ. CDR3 region: CASSLWGGPGSNQPQHF. DNA for the CDR3: TGTGCCAGCAGCTTGTGGGGGGGCCCGGGTAGCAATCAGCCCCAGCATTTT.